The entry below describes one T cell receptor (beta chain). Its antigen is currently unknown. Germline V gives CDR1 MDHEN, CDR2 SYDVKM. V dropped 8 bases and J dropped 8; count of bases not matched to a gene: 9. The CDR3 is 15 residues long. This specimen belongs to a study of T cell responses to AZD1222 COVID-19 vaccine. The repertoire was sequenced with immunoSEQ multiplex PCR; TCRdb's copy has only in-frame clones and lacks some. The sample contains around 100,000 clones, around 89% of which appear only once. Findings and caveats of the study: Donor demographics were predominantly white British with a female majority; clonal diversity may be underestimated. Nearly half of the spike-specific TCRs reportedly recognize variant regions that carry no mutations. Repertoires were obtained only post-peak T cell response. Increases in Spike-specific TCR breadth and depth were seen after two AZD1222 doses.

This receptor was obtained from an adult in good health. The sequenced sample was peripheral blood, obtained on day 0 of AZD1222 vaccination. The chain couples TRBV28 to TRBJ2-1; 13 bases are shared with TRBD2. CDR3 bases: TGTGCCAGCTTCCCGGGACTAGCGGGACGGGATGAGCAGTTCTTC. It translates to CASFPGLAGRDEQFF.